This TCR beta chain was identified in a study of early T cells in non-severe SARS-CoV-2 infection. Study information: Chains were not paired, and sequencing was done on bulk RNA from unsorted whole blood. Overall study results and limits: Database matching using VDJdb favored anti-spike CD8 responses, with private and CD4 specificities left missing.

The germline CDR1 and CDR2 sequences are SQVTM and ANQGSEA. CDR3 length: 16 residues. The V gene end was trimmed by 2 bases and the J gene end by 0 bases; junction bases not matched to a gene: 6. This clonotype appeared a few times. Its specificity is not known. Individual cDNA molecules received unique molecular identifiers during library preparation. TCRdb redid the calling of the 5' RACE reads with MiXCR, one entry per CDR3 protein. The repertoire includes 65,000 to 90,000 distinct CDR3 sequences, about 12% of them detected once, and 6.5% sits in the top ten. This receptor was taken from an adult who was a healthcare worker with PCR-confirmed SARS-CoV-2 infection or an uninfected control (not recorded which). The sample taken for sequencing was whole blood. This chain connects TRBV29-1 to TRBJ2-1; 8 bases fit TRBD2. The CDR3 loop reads CSVEHPLAVSYNEQFF. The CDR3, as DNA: TGCAGCGTTGAACATCCACTAGCGGTCTCCTACAATGAGCAGTTCTTC.